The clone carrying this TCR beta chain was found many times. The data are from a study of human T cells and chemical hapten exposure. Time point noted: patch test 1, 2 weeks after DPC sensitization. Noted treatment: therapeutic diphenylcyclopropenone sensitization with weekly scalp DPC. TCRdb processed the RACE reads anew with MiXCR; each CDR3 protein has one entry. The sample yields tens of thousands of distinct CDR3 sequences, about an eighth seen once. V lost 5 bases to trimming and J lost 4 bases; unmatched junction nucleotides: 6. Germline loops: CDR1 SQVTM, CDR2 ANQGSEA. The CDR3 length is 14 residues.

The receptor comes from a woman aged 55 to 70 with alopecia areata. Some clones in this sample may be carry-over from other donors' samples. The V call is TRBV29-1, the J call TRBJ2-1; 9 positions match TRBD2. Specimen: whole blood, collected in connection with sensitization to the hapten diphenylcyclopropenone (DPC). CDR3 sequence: CSVLASGTYNEQFF. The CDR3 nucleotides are TGCAGCGTTTTGGCTAGCGGGACATACAATGAGCAGTTCTTC.